A single sample gave rise to the 3 T cell receptor beta chains below, sequenced in a study of cytomegalovirus exposure and HLA in healthy donors. Primers: 60 Vbeta forward and 13 Jbeta reverse. TCRdb keeps only in-frame clones here, not all; method: immunoSEQ multiplex PCR. The sample has approximately 100,000 clones; 74% are singletons. The sample was PBMCs. These receptors were taken from a human donor in good health.

The V call is TRBV19, the J call TRBJ2-7; TRBD1 aligns across 7 bases. CDR3 length equals 14 residues. The J segment lost 2 bases and the V segment lost 2 bases, leaving 3 bases of the junction unmatched. Germline CDR1 LNHDA, CDR2 SQIVND (reference sequence). CDR3 bases: TGTGCCAGTAGTATACGGGACAGCACCTACGAGCAGTACTTC. Translated, it gives CASSIRDSTYEQYF.

The gene calls are TRBV6-5 and TRBJ2-1; 8 bases match TRBD2. The CDR3 contains 16 residues. With 2 bases clipped from V and 1 base from J, the junction kept 4 bases outside the gene matches. CDR1 and CDR2 from the germline V gene are MNHEY and SVGAGI. The CDR3 protein is CASSYPSGRSYNEQFF. The CDR3 DNA reads as TGTGCCAGCAGTTACCCAAGCGGGAGATCCTACAATGAGCAGTTCTTC.

The chain combines TRBV7-9 with TRBJ2-2; 9 nucleotides match TRBD2. V lost 7 bases and J lost 5; bases outside the gene matches: 8. The germline gives CDR1 SEHNR, CDR2 FQNEAQ (reference sequence). This CDR3 has 15 amino acids. CDR3: CASNIRSGRTGELFF. CDR3 sequence (DNA): TGTGCCAGCAACATACGGAGCGGGAGGACCGGGGAGCTGTTTTTT.